This entry concerns a single TCR beta chain. This sample is part of a study of blood T cell repertoires in COVID-19. At the level of the study: Acute and convalescent COVID-19 samples came from the United States, Italy and Spain.

The cohort comprised adults aged about 18 to 100 years residing in 24 US areas. Cohorts were assigned according to the clinical history that participants reported. The CDR3 is made up of 15 amino acids. CDR1 and CDR2 (germline): SGHDN, FVKESK. Trimming cost V 1 base and J 7 bases, with 11 bases left between them. In the authors' workflow: Reference gene primer amplification gave estimated nucleated cell counts. The table came from immunoSEQ multiplex PCR; TCRdb's copy has only in-frame clones and leaves some out. That table furnishes V, J and clone size, whereas the DNA furnished D and trimming. The data contain approximately 300,000 clones, less than 85% of them singletons.

The sample comprised PBMCs or T cells enriched from blood (not recorded which). The chain links TRBV14 to TRBJ1-6, with D possibly TRBD1 on 6 matching bases. The TCR comes from a woman in her twenties or thirties who had been exposed to COVID-19. CDR3 loop: CASSQVQGGNSPLHF. CDR3 DNA: TGTGCCAGCAGCCAAGTACAGGGCGGCAATTCACCCCTCCACTTT.